These 8 T cell receptor beta chains originate from one sample sequenced in a study of blood T cell repertoires in COVID-19. Produced via immunoSEQ multiplex PCR; TCRdb's table is partial and in-frame only. The data show roughly 220,000 clones, with 90% seen just once and around 16% held by the top ten. Material for sequencing was PBMCs or T cells enriched from blood (not recorded which). These receptors came from a man aged 25-45 years who had been exposed to COVID-19.

This chain links TRBV19 with TRBJ2-5, with D hard to call. With 8 bases removed from V and 5 bases from J, the gap between germline ends came to 15 bases. The germline gives CDR1 LNHDA, CDR2 SQIVND (reference sequence). The CDR3 contains 13 residues. The CDR3 spells CASANSRGETQYF. The CDR3 bases are TGTGCCAGTGCGAATTCTAGAGGTGAGACCCAGTACTTC.

The chain joins TRBV15 to TRBJ1-1; unclear D gene. Germline CDR1 LNHNV, CDR2 YYDKDF (reference sequence). CDR3 size: 14 residues. V was pared by 3 bases and J by 0 bases, with 8 bases between. CDR3: CATSSPYMNTEAFF. The CDR3, as DNA: TGTGCCACCAGCAGCCCTTACATGAACACTGAAGCTTTCTTT.

The chain uses TRBV7-9 and TRBJ1-1, with TRBD1 identical over 8 bases. The CDR3 length is 15 residues. After removal of 2 bases from V and 10 bases from J, the junction contained 12 bases not matched to a gene. The germline gives CDR1 SEHNR, CDR2 FQNEAQ (reference sequence). As DNA, the CDR3 is TGTGCCAGCAGCTTACGAGACAGGGGAGACAGTGGAGCTTTCTTT. This sequence encodes CASSLRDRGDSGAFF.

V is TRBV9 and J is TRBJ1-6; 7 nucleotides align to TRBD1. Looked up from germline, CDR1 is SGDLS and CDR2 is YYNGEE. V shed 4 bases and J 1 base; nucleotides not matched to a gene: 5. The CDR3 contains 16 residues. CDR3 nucleotides: TGTGCCAGCAGCAAAGGGACAGCTTCCTATAATTCACCCCTCCACTTT. This translates into CASSKGTASYNSPLHF.

This chain uses TRBV19 with TRBJ2-7; 9 nucleotides agree with TRBD1. The CDR3 spans 14 residues. V gave up 3 bases and J gave up 2 bases; unmatched junction bases: 2. Germline V gives CDR1 LNHDA, CDR2 SQIVND (reference sequence). This chain's CDR3 is CASSMGTGPYEQYF. The CDR3 DNA reads as TGTGCCAGTAGTATGGGGACAGGGCCCTACGAGCAGTACTTC.

The chain joins TRBV2 to TRBJ1-4, with a possible D match to TRBD1 (5 bases). The length of the CDR3 is 15 residues. Germline V gene data show CDR1 as SNHLY and CDR2 as FYNNEI. V was clipped by 3 bases and J by 5 bases, with 13 bases between them. CDR3 region: CASSDPQGPNEKLFF. In DNA form, the CDR3 reads TGTGCCAGCAGTGACCCCCAGGGCCCGAATGAAAAACTGTTTTTT.

This clone occurred once. The V and J genes are TRBV29-1 and TRBJ2-7; D not resolved. Germline V gene data show CDR1 as SQVTM and CDR2 as ANQGSEA. V lost 4 bases to trimming and J lost 2 bases, with 6 bases between them. CDR3 length equals 11 residues. CDR3 protein: CSVVTTYEQYF. Written as DNA, the CDR3 is TGCAGCGTTGTCACTACCTACGAGCAGTACTTC.

The J gene is TRBJ1-2, the V gene TRBV6-1; D not resolved. This CDR3 has 13 residues. CDR1 and CDR2 from the germline V gene are MNHNS and SASEGT. V was trimmed by 3 bases and J by 8 bases, leaving 13 bases between them. Written as DNA, the CDR3 is TGTGCCAGCAGTGAGTGGACTCCTTCGGGCTACACCTTC. Translation gives CASSEWTPSGYTF.